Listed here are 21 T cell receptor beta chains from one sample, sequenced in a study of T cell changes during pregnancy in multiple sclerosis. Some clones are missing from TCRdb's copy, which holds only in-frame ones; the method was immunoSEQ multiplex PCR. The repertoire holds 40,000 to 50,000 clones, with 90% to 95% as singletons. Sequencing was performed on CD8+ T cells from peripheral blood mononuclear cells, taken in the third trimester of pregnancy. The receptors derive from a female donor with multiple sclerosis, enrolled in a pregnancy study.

The CDR3 DNA is TGTGCTAGTGGTTTTATGACAGGGGGCACAGATACGCAGTATTTT. It yields the protein CASGFMTGGTDTQYF. The chain uses TRBV12-5 and TRBJ2-3, with 8 nucleotides matching TRBD1. CDR3 size: 15 residues. Looked up from germline, CDR1 is LGHNT and CDR2 is FRNRAP. J was trimmed by 1 base and V by 3 bases; bases with no gene match: 3.

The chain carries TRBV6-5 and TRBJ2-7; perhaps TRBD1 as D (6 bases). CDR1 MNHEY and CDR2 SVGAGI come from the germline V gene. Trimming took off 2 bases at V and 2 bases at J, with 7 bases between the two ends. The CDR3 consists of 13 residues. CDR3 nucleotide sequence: TGTGCCAGCAGTTACGCAGGGGCCTACGAGCAGTACTTC. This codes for CASSYAGAYEQYF.

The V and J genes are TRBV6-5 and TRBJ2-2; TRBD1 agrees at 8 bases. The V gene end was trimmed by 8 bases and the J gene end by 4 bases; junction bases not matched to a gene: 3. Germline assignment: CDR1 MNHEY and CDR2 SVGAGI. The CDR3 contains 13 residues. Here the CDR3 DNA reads TGTGCCAGCCTTGGACAGGGCACCGGGGAGCTGTTTTTT. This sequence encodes CASLGQGTGELFF.

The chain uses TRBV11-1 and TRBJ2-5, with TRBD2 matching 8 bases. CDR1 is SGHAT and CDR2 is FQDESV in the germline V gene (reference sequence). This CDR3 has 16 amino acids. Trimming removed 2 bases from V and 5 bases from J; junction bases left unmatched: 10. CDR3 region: CASSLNYWTSFETQYF. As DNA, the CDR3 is TGTGCCAGCAGCTTAAATTACTGGACTAGCTTTGAGACCCAGTACTTC.

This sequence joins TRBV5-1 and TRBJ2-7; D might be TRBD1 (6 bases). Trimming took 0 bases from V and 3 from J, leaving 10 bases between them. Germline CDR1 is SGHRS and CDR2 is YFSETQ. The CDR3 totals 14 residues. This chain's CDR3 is CASSLAGENYEQYF. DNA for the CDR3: TGCGCCAGCAGCTTGGCAGGGGAGAACTACGAGCAGTACTTC.

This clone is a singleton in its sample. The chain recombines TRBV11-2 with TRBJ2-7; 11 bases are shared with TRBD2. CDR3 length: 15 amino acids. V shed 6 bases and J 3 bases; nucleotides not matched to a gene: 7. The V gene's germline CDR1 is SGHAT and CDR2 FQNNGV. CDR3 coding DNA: TGTGCCAGCAGTCCTGCCACTAGCGGGGGCTACGAGCAGTACTTC. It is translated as CASSPATSGGYEQYF.

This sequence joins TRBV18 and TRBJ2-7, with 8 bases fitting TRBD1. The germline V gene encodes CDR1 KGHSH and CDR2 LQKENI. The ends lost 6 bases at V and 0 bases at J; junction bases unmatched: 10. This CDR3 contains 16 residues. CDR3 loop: CASSPGTGYSSYEQYF. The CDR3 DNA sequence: TGTGCCAGCTCCCCGGGGACAGGTTACAGCTCCTACGAGCAGTACTTC.

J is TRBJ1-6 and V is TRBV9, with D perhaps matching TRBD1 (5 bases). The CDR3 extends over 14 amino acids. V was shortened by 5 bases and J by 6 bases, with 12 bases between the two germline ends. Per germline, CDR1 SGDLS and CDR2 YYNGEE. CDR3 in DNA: TGTGCCAGCAGTGAGGGACTGATTAATTCACCCCTCCACTTT. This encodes CASSEGLINSPLHF.

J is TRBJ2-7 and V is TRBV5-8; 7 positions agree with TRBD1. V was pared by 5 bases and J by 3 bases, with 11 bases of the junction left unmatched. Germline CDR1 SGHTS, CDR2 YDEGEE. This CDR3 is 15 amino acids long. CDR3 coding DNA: TGTGCCAGCAGTAAACCTCTCTGGGACAGCTACGAGCAGTACTTC. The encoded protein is CASSKPLWDSYEQYF.

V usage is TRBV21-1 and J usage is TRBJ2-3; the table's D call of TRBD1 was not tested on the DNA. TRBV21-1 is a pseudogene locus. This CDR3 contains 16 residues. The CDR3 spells CASSIGQGGPTDTQYF. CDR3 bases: TGTGCCAGCAGCATTGGACAGGGGGGACCCACAGATACGCAGTATTTT.

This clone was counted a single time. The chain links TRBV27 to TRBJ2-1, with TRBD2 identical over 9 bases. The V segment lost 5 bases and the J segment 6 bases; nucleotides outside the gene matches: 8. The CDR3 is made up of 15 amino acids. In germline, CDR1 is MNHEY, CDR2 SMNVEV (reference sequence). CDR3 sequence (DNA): TGTGCCAGCAGTCAAATAGCGGGAGTTGGCAATGAGCAGTTCTTC. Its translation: CASSQIAGVGNEQFF.

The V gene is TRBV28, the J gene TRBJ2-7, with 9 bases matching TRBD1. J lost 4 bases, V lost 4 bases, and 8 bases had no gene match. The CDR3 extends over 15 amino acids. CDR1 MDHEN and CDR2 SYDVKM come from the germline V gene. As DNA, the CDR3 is TGTGCCAGCAGTTACAGGGGGCTGCTGGGTTACGAGCAGTACTTC. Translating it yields CASSYRGLLGYEQYF.

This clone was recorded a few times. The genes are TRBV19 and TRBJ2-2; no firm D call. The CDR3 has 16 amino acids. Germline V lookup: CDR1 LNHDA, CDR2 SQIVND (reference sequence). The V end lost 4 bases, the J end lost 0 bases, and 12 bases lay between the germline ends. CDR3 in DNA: TGTGCCAGTAGTAGTGTAGACACCACGAACACCGGGGAGCTGTTTTTT. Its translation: CASSSVDTTNTGELFF.

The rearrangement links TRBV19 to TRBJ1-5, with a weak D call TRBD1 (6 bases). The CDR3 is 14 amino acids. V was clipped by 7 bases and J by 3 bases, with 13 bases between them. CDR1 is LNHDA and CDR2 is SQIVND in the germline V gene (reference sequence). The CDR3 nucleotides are TGTGCCAGTACTGAACAGGGATTCAATCAGCCCCAGCATTTT. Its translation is CASTEQGFNQPQHF. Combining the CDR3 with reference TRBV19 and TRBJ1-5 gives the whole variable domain DGGITQSPKYLFRKEGQNVTLSCEQNLNHDAMYWYRQDPGQGLRLIYYSQIVNDFQKGDIAEGYSVSREKKESFPLTVTSAQKNPTAFYLCASTEQGFNQPQHFGDGTRLSIL.

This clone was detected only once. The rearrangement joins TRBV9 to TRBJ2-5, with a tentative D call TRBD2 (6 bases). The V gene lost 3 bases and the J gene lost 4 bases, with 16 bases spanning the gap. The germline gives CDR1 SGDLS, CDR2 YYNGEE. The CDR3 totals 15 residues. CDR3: CASSGGGVEGETQYF. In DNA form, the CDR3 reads TGTGCCAGCAGCGGGGGCGGGGTTGAGGGAGAGACCCAGTACTTC.

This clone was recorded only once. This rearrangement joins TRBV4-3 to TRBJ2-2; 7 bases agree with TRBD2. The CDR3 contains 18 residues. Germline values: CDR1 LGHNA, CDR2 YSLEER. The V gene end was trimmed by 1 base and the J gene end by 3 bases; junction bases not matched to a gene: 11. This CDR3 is CASSQAWGGVADTGELFF. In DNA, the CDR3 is TGCGCCAGCAGCCAAGCCTGGGGGGGGGTGGCGGACACCGGGGAGCTGTTTTTT.

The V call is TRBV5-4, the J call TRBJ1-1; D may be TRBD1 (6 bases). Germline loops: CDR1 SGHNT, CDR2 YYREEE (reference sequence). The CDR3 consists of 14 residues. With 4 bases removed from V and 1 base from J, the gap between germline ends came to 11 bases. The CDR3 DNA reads TGTGCCAGCAGCCACAGGGCCGGGAACACTGAAGCTTTCTTT. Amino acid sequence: CASSHRAGNTEAFF.

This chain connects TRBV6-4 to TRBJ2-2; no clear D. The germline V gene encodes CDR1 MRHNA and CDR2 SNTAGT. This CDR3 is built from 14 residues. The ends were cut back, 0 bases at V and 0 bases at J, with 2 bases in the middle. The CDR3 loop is CASSDSTNTGELFF. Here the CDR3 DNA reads TGTGCCAGCAGTGACTCTACGAACACCGGGGAGCTGTTTTTT.

Here the CDR3 reads CASSAITGSNTEAFF. CDR3 nucleotides: TGTGCCAGCAGCGCGATCACAGGGTCGAACACTGAAGCTTTCTTT. The rearrangement uses TRBV5-8 and TRBJ1-1; weak D call: TRBD1 (6 bases). CDR3 length: 15 amino acids. Germline lookup yields CDR1 SGHTS and CDR2 YDEGEE. The ends were cut back, 4 bases at V and 1 base at J, with 14 bases in the middle. The full variable domain, rest sourced from reference TRBV5-8 and TRBJ1-1, is EAGVTQSPTHLIKTRGQQATLRCSPISGHTSVYWYQQALGLGLQFLLWYDEGEERNRGNFPPRFSGRQFPNYSSELNVNALELEDSALYLCASSAITGSNTEAFFGQGTRLTVV.

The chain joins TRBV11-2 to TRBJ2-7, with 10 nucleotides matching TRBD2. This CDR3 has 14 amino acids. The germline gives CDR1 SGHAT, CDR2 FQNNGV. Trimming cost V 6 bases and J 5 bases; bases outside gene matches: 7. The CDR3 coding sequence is TGTGCCAGCAGGTCCAGCGGGGGGGCCAACGAGCAGTACTTC. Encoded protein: CASRSSGGANEQYF.

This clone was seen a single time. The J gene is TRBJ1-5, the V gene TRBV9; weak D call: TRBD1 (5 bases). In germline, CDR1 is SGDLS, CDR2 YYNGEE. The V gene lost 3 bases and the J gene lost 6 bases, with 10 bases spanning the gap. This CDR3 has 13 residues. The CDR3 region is CASSEGLTQPQHF. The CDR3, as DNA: TGTGCCAGCAGCGAGGGACTAACTCAGCCCCAGCATTTT. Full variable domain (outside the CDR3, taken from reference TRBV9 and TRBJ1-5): DSGVTQTPKHLITATGQRVTLRCSPRSGDLSVYWYQQSLDQGLQFLIQYYNGEERAKGNILERFSAQQFPDLHSELNLSSLELGDSALYFCASSEGLTQPQHFGDGTRLSIL.